These 28 T cell receptor beta chains were all obtained from the same sample, sequenced in a study of T cell responses to AZD1222 COVID-19 vaccine. TCRdb's table, derived via immunoSEQ multiplex PCR, lists solely in-frame clones and lacks some. The table shows some 120,000 clones, with about 86% occurring only once. Material: peripheral blood, obtained 28 days after the second AZD1222 dose. Receptors were obtained from an adult who received the AZD1222 COVID-19 vaccine.

This chain uses TRBV19 with TRBJ1-2, with 7 bases that match TRBD1. Germline values: CDR1 LNHDA, CDR2 SQIVND (reference sequence). The V and J ends lost 6 bases and 6 bases, in that order; junction bases with no gene match: 7. The CDR3 consists of 13 residues. For the CDR3, the DNA is TGTGCCAGTAGGAAGACAGGGCCCCATGGCTACACCTTC. The encoded protein is CASRKTGPHGYTF.

The CDR3 DNA is TGTGCCAGCAGCTTAAGTCAGGGATCTTCACCCCTCCACTTT. Encoded protein: CASSLSQGSSPLHF. The chain uses TRBV7-9 and TRBJ1-6; D is possibly TRBD1 (5 bases). V lost 2 bases and J lost 9, with 11 bases in between. The germline gives CDR1 SEHNR, CDR2 FQNEAQ (reference sequence). The CDR3 consists of 14 residues. The full variable domain, its missing parts supplied by reference TRBV7-9 and TRBJ1-6, is DTGVSQNPRHKITKRGQNVTFRCDPISEHNRLYWYRQTLGQGPEFLTYFQNEAQLEKSRLLSDRFSAERPKGSFSTLEIQRTEQGDSAMYLCASSLSQGSSPLHFGNGTRLTVT.

The chain carries TRBV28 and TRBJ2-5; D not certain. CDR3 length: 12 residues. The V end lost 6 bases, the J end lost 4 bases, and 9 bases lay between the germline ends. Germline V gives CDR1 MDHEN, CDR2 SYDVKM. The CDR3 DNA reads TGTGCCAGCAGATCCCGAAGAGAGACCCAGTACTTC. Amino acid sequence: CASRSRRETQYF.

V and J are TRBV9 and TRBJ1-2; 9 bases fit TRBD1. The CDR3 sequence is 14 residues long. Germline CDR1 reads SGDLS; CDR2 reads YYNGEE. The trim removed 3 bases at V and 5 bases at J, leaving 5 bases unmatched. For the CDR3, the DNA is TGTGCCAGCAGCGGCATCGGACAGGGGTATGGCTACACCTTC. It specifies CASSGIGQGYGYTF.

This chain joins TRBV19 and TRBJ2-3, with D possibly being TRBD1 (6 bases). This CDR3 comprises 15 residues. The V gene's germline CDR1 is LNHDA and CDR2 SQIVND (reference sequence). Trimming removed 3 bases from V and 0 bases from J, with 10 bases in between. The CDR3 bases are TGTGCCAGTAGTATGACAGGTTATAGCACAGATACGCAGTATTTT. Translated, it gives CASSMTGYSTDTQYF.

This clone was counted a single time. V usage is TRBV6-2 or TRBV6-3 and J usage is TRBJ2-1, with 9 bases matching TRBD2. Germline V gene lookup returns CDR1 MNHEY and CDR2 SVGEGT. The CDR3 consists of 16 residues. Germline trimming cut 0 bases from V and 2 bases from J; bases unmatched to any gene: 2. Here the CDR3 reads CASSYSRGGTYNEQFF. CDR3 coding DNA: TGTGCCAGCAGTTACTCGCGGGGGGGTACCTACAATGAGCAGTTCTTC.

The CDR3 region is CASSQGRANYGYTF. The CDR3 region has the DNA TGTGCCAGCAGCCAAGGACGGGCTAACTATGGCTACACCTTC. The chain is built from TRBV6-5 and TRBJ1-2; D is uncertain. CDR3 length: 14 residues. With 6 bases removed from V and 0 bases from J, the gap between germline ends came to 11 bases. Germline CDR1 reads MNHEY; CDR2 reads SVGAGI.

The V and J genes are TRBV28 and TRBJ1-4; perhaps TRBD1 as D (5 bases). This CDR3 comprises 16 residues. V was pared by 3 bases and J by 0 bases, with 11 bases between. Germline V CDR1 and CDR2: MDHEN, SYDVKM. CDR3 DNA sequence: TGTGCCAGCAGTTTTCAGGAGGGACCAACTAATGAAAAACTGTTTTTT. As protein: CASSFQEGPTNEKLFF.

The chain combines TRBV15 with TRBJ1-4, with 9 positions matching TRBD1. Germline loops: CDR1 LNHNV, CDR2 YYDKDF (reference sequence). This CDR3 region has 13 residues. Trimming at V came to 6 bases and at J to 11 bases, leaving 7 bases not matched to a gene. CDR3 sequence reads: CATSRDRAGKLFF. For the CDR3, the DNA is TGTGCCACCAGTAGGGACAGGGCGGGGAAACTGTTTTTT.

The V and J genes are TRBV21-1 and TRBJ1-1. TRBV21-1 is given as a pseudogene. CDR3 length equals 13 residues. Here the CDR3 reads CASSQEEGTEAFF. CDR3 nucleotide sequence: TGTGCCAGCAGTCAAGAGGAGGGAACTGAAGCTTTCTTT.

This clone showed up just a few times. The chain is built from TRBV10-3 and TRBJ2-3; D not resolved. Germline-derived CDR1 and CDR2 are ENHRY and SYGVKD. Deletions cut 7 bases from V and 2 bases from J, with 10 bases between. This CDR3 contains 13 residues. DNA of the CDR3: TGTGCCATCACTGGCAGTAACACAGATACGCAGTATTTT. Its protein product is CAITGSNTDTQYF.

This clone was observed a handful of times. The rearrangement uses TRBV10-1 and TRBJ1-1; D remains ambiguous. The V end lost 3 bases, the J end lost 6 bases, and 11 bases lay between the germline ends. Germline-derived CDR1 and CDR2 are WNHNN and SYGVQD (reference sequence). The CDR3 loop spans 13 amino acids. The chain's CDR3 is CASSETGRPEAFF. In DNA, the CDR3 is TGCGCCAGCAGTGAAACCGGACGGCCTGAAGCTTTCTTT.

The V and J genes are TRBV20-1 and TRBJ1-6; D gene ambiguous. Germline CDR1 is DFQATT and CDR2 is SNEGSKA (reference sequence). V was clipped by 3 bases and J by 13 bases, with 10 bases between them. The CDR3 totals 11 residues. CDR3 sequence: CSASLAGPLHF. CDR3 nucleotides: TGCAGTGCTAGTCTGGCAGGTCCCCTCCACTTT.

A remark on this clone: A read error may produce the germline difference seen at one junction end. The V call is TRBV5-8, the J call TRBJ2-5; D ambiguous. The CDR3 contains 15 residues. From germline, CDR1 is SGHTS and CDR2 YDEGEE. In DNA form, the CDR3 reads TGTGCCAGCAGCTTGAGGGCCGGTAACCAGGAGACCCAGTACTTC. Its protein is CASSLRAGNQETQYF. The whole variable domain, remainder taken from reference TRBV5-8 and TRBJ2-5, is EAGVTQSPTHLIKTRGQQATLRCSPISGHTSVYWYQQALGLGLQFLLWYDEGEERNRGNFPPRFSGRQFPNYSSELNVNALELEDSALYLCASSLRAGNQETQYFGPGTRLLVL.

This clone was counted once. This chain uses TRBV5-1 with TRBJ1-6; TRBD1 aligns across 8 bases. The CDR3 runs 16 residues. With 0 bases clipped from V and 6 bases from J, the junction kept 5 bases outside the gene matches. From germline, CDR1 is SGHRS and CDR2 YFSETQ. The CDR3 region has the DNA TGCGCCAGCAGCTTGGCCCAGGGGGCAACTAATTCACCCCTCCACTTT. Amino acid sequence: CASSLAQGATNSPLHF.

This rearrangement joins TRBV5-1 to TRBJ2-7, with D unresolved. Germline V lookup: CDR1 SGHRS, CDR2 YFSETQ. The CDR3 consists of 12 residues. Trimming took off 4 bases at V and 6 bases at J, with 11 bases between the two ends. The CDR3 sequence: CASSALETEQYF. The CDR3 DNA follows: TGCGCCAGCAGCGCGCTCGAGACCGAGCAGTACTTC.

This clone was counted between two and nine times. The rearrangement links TRBV12-5 to TRBJ1-5, with unresolved D. The CDR3 is 13 residues long. In germline, CDR1 is LGHNT, CDR2 FRNRAP. Trimming shortened V by 1 base and J by 6 bases, and 7 bases separated the two germline ends. CDR3 in DNA: TGTGCTAGTGGTTTGGGGGTACGTCAGCCCCAGCATTTT. This gives the protein CASGLGVRQPQHF. Full variable domain (outside the CDR3, taken from reference TRBV12-5 and TRBJ1-5): DARVTQTPRHKVTEMGQEVTMRCQPILGHNTVFWYRQTMMQGLELLAYFRNRAPLDDSGMPKDRFSAEMPDATLATLKIQPSEPRDSAVYFCASGLGVRQPQHFGDGTRLSIL.

The rearrangement joins TRBV5-1 to TRBJ2-2; D is undetermined. The CDR3 sequence is 12 residues long. CDR1 and CDR2 from the germline V gene are SGHRS and YFSETQ. V was shortened by 2 bases and J by 6 bases, with 5 bases between the two germline ends. The CDR3 loop reads CASSFDPGELFF. The CDR3 nucleotides are TGCGCCAGCAGCTTTGACCCCGGGGAGCTGTTTTTT.

The chain has TRBV6-2 or TRBV6-3 and TRBJ1-3, with unresolved D. This CDR3 is built from 12 residues. Germline V lookup: CDR1 MNHEY, CDR2 SVGEGT. The V end lost 5 bases, the J end lost 4 bases, and 6 bases lay between the germline ends. The CDR3 region has the DNA TGTGCCAGCAGTCTTGGAGGAAACACCATATATTTT. Its translation is CASSLGGNTIYF.

The chain links TRBV10-1 to TRBJ1-4; D is perhaps TRBD1 (6 bases). CDR1 and CDR2 from the germline V gene are WNHNN and SYGVQD (reference sequence). Trimming left V 5 bases short and J 7 bases short, with 14 bases between. This CDR3 comprises 14 residues. In DNA, the CDR3 is TGCGCCAGCAGTAGGGGGGAGGCCGTTGAAAAACTGTTTTTT. Translation gives CASSRGEAVEKLFF.

The CDR3: CASSLAGGSTDTQYF. The CDR3 bases are TGTGCCAGCAGCTTAGCGGGGGGGAGCACAGATACGCAGTATTTT. The V and J genes are TRBV21-1 and TRBJ2-3; TRBD2 is taken as the D call from the table, unchecked against the DNA. TRBV21-1 is flagged as a pseudogene. This CDR3 region has 15 residues.

Only a few counts were recorded for this clone. The J gene is TRBJ1-6, the V gene TRBV10-3, with a possible D match to TRBD1 (5 bases). There are 16 residues in the CDR3. Trimming removed 8 bases from V and 0 bases from J, with 14 bases in between. Germline V gene data show CDR1 as ENHRY and CDR2 as SYGVKD. In DNA form, the CDR3 reads TGTGCCATCGCGCGGGGGGGAAGCTCCTATAATTCACCCCTCCACTTT. Protein product: CAIARGGSSYNSPLHF.

This chain uses TRBV25-1 with TRBJ2-6; 7 positions agree with TRBD2. This CDR3 region has 17 residues. After removal of 7 bases from V and 0 bases from J, the junction contained 9 bases not matched to a gene. Germline-derived CDR1 and CDR2 are MGHDK and SYGVNS. The CDR3 reads CASNPSGLSSGANVLTF. In nucleotides, the CDR3 is TGTGCCAGCAACCCTAGCGGATTGAGCTCTGGGGCCAACGTCCTGACTTTC.

V and J are TRBV6-4 and TRBJ1-1, with 8 bases matching TRBD1. The CDR3 extends over 16 amino acids. V dropped 1 base and J dropped 5; count of bases not matched to a gene: 9. Germline V gene data show CDR1 as MRHNA and CDR2 as SNTAGT. The CDR3 region has the DNA TGTGCCAGCAGTGACTTAGAGGACAGGGTAAAGACTGAAGCTTTCTTT. Protein: CASSDLEDRVKTEAFF.

The rearrangement uses TRBV5-8 and TRBJ1-4, with 7 bases identical to TRBD1. This CDR3 region has 16 residues. CDR1 and CDR2 from the germline V gene are SGHTS and YDEGEE. V lost 4 bases, J lost 4 bases, and 10 bases stayed unmatched. CDR3 amino acids: CASSPGVGTDNEKLFF. The CDR3 DNA sequence: TGTGCCAGCAGCCCCGGGGTCGGGACAGATAATGAAAAACTGTTTTTT.

The J gene is TRBJ2-2, the V gene TRBV5-1, with D uncertain. This CDR3 contains 16 residues. Germline V lookup: CDR1 SGHRS, CDR2 YFSETQ. V gave up 2 bases and J gave up 0 bases, with 11 bases separating them. The CDR3 nucleotides read TGCGCCAGCAGCTTTAGTCGGACCACGAACACCGGGGAGCTGTTTTTT. Protein: CASSFSRTTNTGELFF.

V usage is TRBV5-6 and J usage is TRBJ1-2, with D possibly being TRBD1 (6 bases). This CDR3 is 12 amino acids long. Germline loops: CDR1 SGHDT, CDR2 YYEEEE. The V end was cut by 4 bases, the J end by 5 bases, with 9 bases between. As DNA, the CDR3 is TGTGCCAGCAGCCAACAGGGTTATGGCTACACCTTC. Its protein is CASSQQGYGYTF.

This chain uses TRBV9 with TRBJ1-2; D is possibly TRBD1 (6 bases). The CDR3 has 15 residues. Trimming stripped 4 bases from V and 2 bases from J, with 15 bases between. From germline, CDR1 is SGDLS and CDR2 YYNGEE. CDR3 residues: CASSPKRDTNYGYTF. The DNA for the CDR3 is TGTGCCAGCAGCCCCAAGAGGGACACCAACTATGGCTACACCTTC.